This TCR beta chain was sequenced for a study of monozygotic twins with inflammatory bowel disease. CDR1 and CDR2 from the germline V gene are SEHNR and FQNEAQ (reference sequence). CDR3 length: 14 amino acids. One entry per CDR3 protein, without DNA, is what TCRdb gives after re-calling the 5' RACE reads. The data include about 450,000 distinct CDR3 sequences; the top ten clones carry 2% to 2.5%. Sequencing used blood. The V gene is TRBV7-9, the J gene TRBJ1-2; TCRdb names TRBD1, which stays unverified in the absence of DNA. The sequence derives from a human donor with ulcerative colitis or Crohn's disease, or a healthy co-twin of an affected twin (not recorded which). The CDR3 is CASSPGTGDRGYTF.